This T cell receptor (beta chain) was sequenced for a study of early T cells in non-severe SARS-CoV-2 infection (dated by TCRdb to about 2021). In the study overall: Bulk RNA from unsorted whole blood was used for TCR sequencing, so alpha and beta chains could not be paired. The full study reports these points: VDJdb matching was skewed toward anti-spike CD8 responses, so virus-specific expansions were likely underestimated and private and CD4 specificities were missed.

This clonotype was counted a few times. Its antigen has not been determined. Per-base qualities were not stored, and no clone one base away is much larger. Libraries were constructed by 5' RACE. The reads were generated on a NextSeq 500. To correct for sequencing error and PCR bias, the TCR library protocol tagged individual cDNA molecules with unique molecular identifiers. Sequencing covered both TCR alpha and beta chains, and within each sample the abundances of alpha and beta sequences were tightly co-correlated. The study's own analysis went as follows. Decombinator V4 was used to perform V gene, J gene and CDR3 annotation of TCR sequences. Expanded TCRs were defined as changing significantly between any two time points under a Poisson model with p below 0.0001. TCR abundances were normalised to the total number of TCRs sequenced per sample and were expressed as counts per million. MAIT TCRs were defined by TRAV1-2 paired with TRAJ12, TRAJ20 or TRAJ33, and iNKT TCRs by TRAV10 paired with TRAJ18. VDJdb, accessed 1 November 2021, was searched for CMV, EBV and SARS-CoV-2 annotated TCRs, with TCRs annotated for multiple antigens excluded. The public reads were quality trimmed at Q25 with fastp and then assembled into clones with MiXCR by TCRdb, keeping productive beta chains. Entries are consolidated by CDR3 protein sequence, retaining the most common genes and DNA. Clone size and V and J calls follow TCRdb, not the original study. In all, the sample holds more than 50,000 distinct CDR3 sequences, and 9% to 15% of those were seen once. About 2.4% of the sample lies in the top ten.

CDR1 LNHNV and CDR2 YYDKDF are derived from the germline V gene (reference sequence). Including cysteine and phenylalanine, the CDR3 has 15 amino acids. Only CDR3 DNA is held: 45 bases, read in frame from base 1. Trimming removed 5 bases from V and 9 bases from J, leaving 17 bases between the germline ends. A case-control design nested within a healthcare worker cohort in London, UK, was used, with weekly nasopharyngeal swab PCR tests and blood sampling performed. Healthcare workers were enrolled in the week of the UK lockdown, from 23 to 31 March 2020, and were followed every week for up to roughly 16 weeks.

This TCR was recovered from an adult who was a healthcare worker with PCR-confirmed SARS-CoV-2 infection or an uninfected control (not recorded which). This material consisted of whole blood, taken at baseline. The V and J segments used are TRBV15 and TRBJ1-6; the D gene cannot be named for sure. The CDR3 loop reads CATSEKAGTLSPLHF. The nucleotide sequence reads as follows: TGTGCCACCAGCGAAAAGGCGGGTACTCTTTCACCCCTCCACTTT.